The 7 T cell receptor beta chains presented below share a single source sample, sequenced in a study of T cell repertoires in cytomegalovirus infection. Using its own MiXCR run on the reads, TCRdb lists one record per CDR3 protein. This repertoire shows approximately 120,000 distinct CDR3 sequences, more than 25% found once; its top ten account for about 54%. Their antigens are not known. This specimen consisted of CD8+ T cells from cultured PBMCs, obtained from culture after CMV antigen stimulation. Receptors originate from a human donor in good health (CMV status not recorded). Some clones in this sample may be carry-over from other donors' samples.

The CDR3 loop reads CASSLYRDPRAGGDSPLHF. The CDR3 DNA reads as TGTGCCAGCAGTTTGTACCGGGACCCAAGGGCAGGGGGTGATTCACCCCTCCACTTT. The V and J genes are TRBV27 and TRBJ1-6, with TRBD1 matching over 7 bases. The germline CDR1 and CDR2 sequences are MNHEY and SMNVEV (reference sequence). V shed 3 bases and J 8 bases; nucleotides not matched to a gene: 19. The CDR3 loop spans 19 amino acids.

This sequence joins TRBV5-4 and TRBJ2-2; tentatively, D is TRBD1 (5 bases). V was clipped by 5 bases and J by 1 base, with 9 bases between them. The CDR3 spans 14 residues. Germline V lookup: CDR1 SGHNT, CDR2 YYREEE (reference sequence). The CDR3 loop reads CASRSTGNTGELFF. The CDR3 DNA is TGTGCCAGCAGATCTACAGGGAACACCGGGGAGCTGTTTTTT.

This clonotype has a handful of counts. The chain carries TRBV20-1 and TRBJ2-4; D unresolved. The CDR3 length is 11 residues. The germline CDR1 and CDR2 sequences are DFQATT and SNEGSKA (reference sequence). V was cut by 3 bases and J by 6 bases, with 6 bases left in between. The CDR3 DNA reads as TGCAGTGCTAGTTTCGGAAACATTCAGTACTTC. Amino acids: CSASFGNIQYF.

Many counts were recorded for this clonotype. The CDR3 DNA reads as TGTGCCAGCAGCTTATCACCGACAGGGGACGGCACAGATACGCAGTATTTT. Its translation: CASSLSPTGDGTDTQYF. The chain recombines TRBV7-8 with TRBJ2-3; 8 bases match TRBD1. Germline CDR1 and CDR2: SGHVS and FQNEAQ. The J segment lost 1 base and the V segment lost 2 bases, leaving 8 bases of the junction unmatched. CDR3 length equals 17 residues.

This clonotype came up a few times. V gene TRBV28 combines with J gene TRBJ1-2, with a tentative D call TRBD1 (5 bases). This CDR3 region has 18 residues. Between the trimmed V and J ends, which lost 4 bases and 1 base, there was a span of 22 bases. The germline V gene has CDR1 MDHEN and CDR2 SYDVKM. The CDR3 bases are TGTGCCAGCAGTTACCCTGCGATCAGGGTGGGATTTAACTATGGCTACACCTTC. The encoded protein is CASSYPAIRVGFNYGYTF.

V gene TRBV12-5 combines with J gene TRBJ2-1; 8 nucleotides match TRBD1. The CDR3 has 17 amino acids. Trimming cost V 8 bases and J 1 base; bases outside gene matches: 13. Germline loops: CDR1 LGHNT, CDR2 FRNRAP. The CDR3 is CASRRGQGQKSYNEQFF. The CDR3 nucleotides read TGTGCTAGTCGCCGAGGACAGGGCCAGAAGTCCTACAATGAGCAGTTCTTC.

The chain uses TRBV7-4 and TRBJ2-7; D perhaps matches TRBD2 (6 bases). This CDR3 is 14 amino acids long. Deletions cut 5 bases from V and 2 bases from J, with 13 bases between. Germline lookup yields CDR1 SGHVT and CDR2 SQSDAQ. CDR3 in DNA: TGTGCCAGCAGCCGGTCGGGGGTTCCCTACGAGCAGTACTTC. Protein product: CASSRSGVPYEQYF.